This TCR beta chain stems from a study of response to subunit inactivated influenza vaccine. TCRdb re-called the RT-PCR reads with MiXCR, one entry per CDR3 protein. The sample lists about 540,000 distinct CDR3 sequences, roughly 23% occurring once. A few counts support this clonotype. The CDR3 consists of 14 residues. The V gene end was trimmed by 7 bases and the J gene end by 6 bases; junction bases not matched to a gene: 9. These data were also reused for a study on T cells expressing NK-cell markers. From that paper: Libraries used 5'RACE template switching adding universal primer site and UMIs. Of the CD8+ T cells in about 6 donors, about 1.0-7.0% belonged to dominant NKG2C+ clonotypes.

This chain uses TRBV12-3 or TRBV12-4 with TRBJ1-1, with 9 bases that match TRBD1. The clonotype was recovered from a man in his fifties who received an inactivated influenza vaccine. Sequenced here: CD4+ T cells sorted from PBMCs, sampled 11 to 12 days after vaccination. The CDR3 sequence is CASTRTGELSEAFF. CDR3 sequence (DNA): TGTGCCAGCACTAGGACAGGGGAGTTATCTGAAGCTTTCTTT.